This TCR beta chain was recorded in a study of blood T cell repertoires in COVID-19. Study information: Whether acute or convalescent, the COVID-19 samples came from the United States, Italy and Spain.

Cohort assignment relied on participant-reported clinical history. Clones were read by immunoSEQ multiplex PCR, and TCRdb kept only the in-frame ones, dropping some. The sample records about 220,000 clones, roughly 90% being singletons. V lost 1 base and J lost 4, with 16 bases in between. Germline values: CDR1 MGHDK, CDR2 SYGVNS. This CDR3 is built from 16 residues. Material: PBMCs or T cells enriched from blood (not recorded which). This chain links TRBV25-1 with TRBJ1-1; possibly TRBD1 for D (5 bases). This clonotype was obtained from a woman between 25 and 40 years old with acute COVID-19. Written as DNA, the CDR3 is TGTGCCAGCAGTGAATTGAAGGGGACCGGGGGCACTGAAGCTTTCTTT. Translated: CASSELKGTGGTEAFF.